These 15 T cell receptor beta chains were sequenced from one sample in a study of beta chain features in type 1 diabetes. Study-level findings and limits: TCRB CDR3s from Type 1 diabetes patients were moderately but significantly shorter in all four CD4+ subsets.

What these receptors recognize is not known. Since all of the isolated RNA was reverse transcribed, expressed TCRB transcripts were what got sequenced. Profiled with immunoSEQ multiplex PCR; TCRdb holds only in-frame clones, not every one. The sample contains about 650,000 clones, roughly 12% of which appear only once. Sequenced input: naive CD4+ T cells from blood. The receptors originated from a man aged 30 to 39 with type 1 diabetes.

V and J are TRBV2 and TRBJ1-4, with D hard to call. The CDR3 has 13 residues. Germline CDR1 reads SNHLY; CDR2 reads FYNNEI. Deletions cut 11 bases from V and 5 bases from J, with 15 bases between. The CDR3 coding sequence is TGTGCCTGTCCCGGGTCCCAAAATGAAAAACTGTTTTTT. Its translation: CACPGSQNEKLFF.

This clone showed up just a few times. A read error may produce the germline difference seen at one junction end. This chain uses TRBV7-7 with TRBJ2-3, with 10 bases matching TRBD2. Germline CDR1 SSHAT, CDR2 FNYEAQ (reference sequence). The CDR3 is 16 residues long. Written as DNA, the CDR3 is TGTGCTAGCAGCTTAACGGCTAGCGGGGGATCAGATACGCAGTATTTT. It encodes CASSLTASGGSDTQYF.

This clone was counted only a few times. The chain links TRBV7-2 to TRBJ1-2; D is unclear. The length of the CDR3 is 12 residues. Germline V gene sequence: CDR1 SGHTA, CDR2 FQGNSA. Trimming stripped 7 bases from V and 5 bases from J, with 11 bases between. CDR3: CASTLGGYGYTF. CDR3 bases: TGTGCCAGCACCCTAGGAGGATATGGCTACACCTTC.

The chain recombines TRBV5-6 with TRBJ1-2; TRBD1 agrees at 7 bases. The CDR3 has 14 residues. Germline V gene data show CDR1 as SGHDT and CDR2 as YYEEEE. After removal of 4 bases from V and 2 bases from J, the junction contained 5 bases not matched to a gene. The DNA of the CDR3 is TGTGCCAGCAGCCCCCGGGACAGAAACTATGGCTACACCTTC. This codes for CASSPRDRNYGYTF.

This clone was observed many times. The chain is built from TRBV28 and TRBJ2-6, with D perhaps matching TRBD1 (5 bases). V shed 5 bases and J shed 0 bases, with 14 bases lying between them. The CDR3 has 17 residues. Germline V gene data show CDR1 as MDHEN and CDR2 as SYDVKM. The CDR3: CASSTTGLRSGANVLTF. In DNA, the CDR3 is TGTGCCAGCAGTACCACAGGCCTCCGCTCTGGGGCCAACGTCCTGACTTTC. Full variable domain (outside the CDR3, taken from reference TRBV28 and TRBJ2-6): DVKVTQSSRYLVKRTGEKVFLECVQDMDHENMFWYRQDPGLGLRLIYFSYDVKMKEKGDIPEGYSVSREKKERFSLILESASTNQTSMYLCASSTTGLRSGANVLTFGAGSRLTVL.

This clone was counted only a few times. The CDR3 nucleotides are TGTGCCAGCAGCCCGACTAGCGGGGAGGAGACCCAGTACTTC. Translation: CASSPTSGEETQYF. This rearrangement joins TRBV7-2 to TRBJ2-5; 11 bases align to TRBD2. Germline-derived CDR1 and CDR2 are SGHTA and FQGNSA. The junction had 4 bases not matched to a gene; V was cut back by 5 bases and J by 5 bases. CDR3 length equals 14 residues.

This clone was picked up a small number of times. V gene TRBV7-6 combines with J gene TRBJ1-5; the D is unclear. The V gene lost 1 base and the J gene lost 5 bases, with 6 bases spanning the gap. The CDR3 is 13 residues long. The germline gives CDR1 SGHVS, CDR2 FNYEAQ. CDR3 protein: CASSLGPDQPQHF. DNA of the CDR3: TGTGCCAGCAGCTTAGGGCCCGATCAGCCCCAGCATTTT.

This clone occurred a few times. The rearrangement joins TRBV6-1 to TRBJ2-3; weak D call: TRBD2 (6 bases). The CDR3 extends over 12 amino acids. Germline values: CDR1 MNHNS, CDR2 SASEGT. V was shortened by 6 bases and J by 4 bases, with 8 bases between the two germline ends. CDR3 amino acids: CASSWGADTQYF. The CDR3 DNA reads TGTGCCAGCAGCTGGGGGGCAGATACGCAGTATTTT.

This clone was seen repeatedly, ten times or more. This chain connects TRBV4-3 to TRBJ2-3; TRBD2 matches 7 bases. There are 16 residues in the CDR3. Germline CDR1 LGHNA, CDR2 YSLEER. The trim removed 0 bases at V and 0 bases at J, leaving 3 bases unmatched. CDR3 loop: CASSQDWGGSTDTQYF. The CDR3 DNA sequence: TGCGCCAGCAGCCAAGATTGGGGGGGTAGCACAGATACGCAGTATTTT.

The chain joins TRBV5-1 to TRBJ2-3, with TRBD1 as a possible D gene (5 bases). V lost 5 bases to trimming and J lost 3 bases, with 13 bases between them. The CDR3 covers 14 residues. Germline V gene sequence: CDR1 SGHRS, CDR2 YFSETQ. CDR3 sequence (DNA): TGCGCCAGCAGGCTTGGTACAGGAACAGATACGCAGTATTTT. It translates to CASRLGTGTDTQYF.

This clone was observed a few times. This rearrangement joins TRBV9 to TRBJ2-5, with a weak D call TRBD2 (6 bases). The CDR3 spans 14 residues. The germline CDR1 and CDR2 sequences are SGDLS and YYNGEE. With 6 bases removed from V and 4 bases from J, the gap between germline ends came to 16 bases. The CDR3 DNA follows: TGTGCCAGCAACAAGGAGGGGACTCGAGAGACCCAGTACTTC. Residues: CASNKEGTRETQYF.

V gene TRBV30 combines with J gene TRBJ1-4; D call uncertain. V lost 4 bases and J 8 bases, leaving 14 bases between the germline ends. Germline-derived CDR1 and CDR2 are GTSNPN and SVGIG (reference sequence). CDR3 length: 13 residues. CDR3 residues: CAWTQRGREKLFF. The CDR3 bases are TGTGCCTGGACCCAAAGAGGGAGGGAAAAACTGTTTTTT.

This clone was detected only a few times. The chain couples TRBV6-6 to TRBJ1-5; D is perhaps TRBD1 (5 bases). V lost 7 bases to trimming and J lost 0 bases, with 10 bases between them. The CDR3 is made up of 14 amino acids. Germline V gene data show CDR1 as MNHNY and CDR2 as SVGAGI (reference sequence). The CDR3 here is CASTQGNSNQPQHF. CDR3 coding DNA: TGTGCCAGCACCCAGGGTAATAGCAATCAGCCCCAGCATTTT.

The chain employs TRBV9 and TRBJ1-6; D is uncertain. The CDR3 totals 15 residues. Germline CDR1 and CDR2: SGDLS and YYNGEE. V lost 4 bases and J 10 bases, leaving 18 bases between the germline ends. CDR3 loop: CASSSGIPSGSPLHF. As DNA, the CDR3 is TGTGCCAGCAGCTCCGGGATCCCATCTGGCTCACCCCTCCACTTT.

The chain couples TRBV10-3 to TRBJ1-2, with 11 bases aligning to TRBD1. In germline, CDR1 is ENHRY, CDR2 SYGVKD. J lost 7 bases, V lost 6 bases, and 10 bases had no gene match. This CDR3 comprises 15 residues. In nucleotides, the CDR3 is TGTGCCATCAGCCCGTACACGGGACAGGGGGTTGGCTACACCTTC. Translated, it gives CAISPYTGQGVGYTF.